A selection of T cell receptor beta chains follows, all from one sample in a study of cytomegalovirus exposure and HLA in healthy donors. The assay was immunoSEQ multiplex PCR, and TCRdb's table has in-frame clones only and misses some. The data show under 200,000 clones, roughly 84% seen once. What was sequenced was PBMCs. The receptor source for this set is a boy under 10 years old in good health and CMV-seronegative. Both conserved end residues are part of each CDR3. Each record gives: clone size, D gene, CDR3 length, J gene, V gene, CDR3 protein. A D gene is named only where the DNA matches it firmly. Not all rows give a size; the values are once, few, many and, for expanded clones, a class.

>-|TRBD2|15|TRBJ2-5|TRBV12-5
CASGPLAGKQETQYF
>-|TRBD1|15|TRBJ2-1|TRBV7-9
CASSLGDRGMDEQFF
>-|TRBD1|15|TRBJ1-1|TRBV19
CASSGTGAGMTEAFF
>once|TRBD1|13|TRBJ1-2|TRBV5-4
CASSWDRGTVSTF
>-|-|14|TRBJ2-7|TRBV6-1
CASGSGYLSYEQYF
>-|-|14|TRBJ2-7|TRBV12-5
CASALSPGIHEQYF
>-|-|15|TRBJ1-1|TRBV4-1
CASSQDWIGYTEAFF
>-|-|15|TRBJ1-1|TRBV28
CASLDASRQRNEAFF
>once|-|15|TRBJ2-5|TRBV7-2
CASSLVVAGWKTQYF
>-|TRBD2|17|TRBJ2-1|TRBV2
CASSEGSSGIIGDEQFF
>-|TRBD2|15|TRBJ2-7|TRBV10-3
CAISETTSGRGEQYF
>few|-|11|TRBJ2-5|TRBV5-1
CASRGGETQYF
>-|TRBD2|16|TRBJ2-1|TRBV7-9
CASSLSTSGSYNEQFF
>-|-|15|TRBJ2-2|TRBV2
CASSVGTANTGELFF
>few|TRBD1|19|TRBJ2-1|TRBV28
CASSLDRGISDYSYNEQFF
>-|TRBD1|15|TRBJ1-3|TRBV6-1
CASSDGTGAGNTIYF
>-|TRBD2|17|TRBJ2-5|TRBV27
CASSRTPGLGPQETQYF
>-|TRBD1|16|TRBJ1-2|TRBV7-9
CASSSQVPDRVFGYTF
>-|-|13|TRBJ2-3|TRBV2
CASRGEAPDTQYF
>-|TRBD2|18|TRBJ2-7|TRBV5-8
CASSLNFGTSGPLTEQYF
>-|TRBD1|15|TRBJ2-7|TRBV5-6
CASSLVGTGTYEQYF
>-|-|15|-|TRBV5-4
CASSPFGASLYEQYF
>-|-|14|TRBJ2-5|TRBV9
CASSVVRCVETQYF
>few|TRBD1|16|TRBJ2-1|TRBV9
CASSVVGTGGYNEQFF
>-|-|14|TRBJ2-5|TRBV6-6
CASRGLRGQKTQYF
>few|-|16|TRBJ2-1|TRBV5-5
CASSLNWRGSYNEQFF
>-|TRBD1|13|TRBJ1-1|TRBV18
CASSLQGVTEAFF
>-|TRBD2|14|TRBJ2-2|TRBV6-1
CASRTSRNTGELFF
>-|-|14|TRBJ2-7|TRBV4-1
CASSQLPSAYEQYF
>-|-|15|TRBJ1-6|TRBV5-1
CASSLTDGMSSPLHF
>few|TRBD1|14|TRBJ1-4|TRBV15
CATSRDRGHEKLFF
>few|-|14|TRBJ2-6|TRBV30
CAWTGDPGANVLTF
>-|TRBD1|15|TRBJ2-7|TRBV7-9
CASSTPSGGTYEQYF
>-|TRBD2|15|TRBJ2-1|TRBV5-4
CASSREGPTYNEQFF
>-|-|15|TRBJ1-6|TRBV25-1
CASSDYGAYNSPLHF
>-|-|12|TRBJ2-1|TRBV7-9
CASSGQVNEQFF
>-|-|12|TRBJ1-1|TRBV6-1
CASTGGRTEAFF
>-|TRBD2|13|TRBJ2-3|TRBV27
CASSFRAGDTQYF
>-|TRBD1|15|TRBJ1-4|TRBV30
CAWRGTGGTNEKLFF
>-|TRBD2|18|TRBJ2-5|TRBV7-9
CASSSMGSAGEVLETQYF
>-|TRBD2|17|TRBJ2-7|TRBV4-1
CASSQKPQAGGHYEQYF
>-|TRBD1|15|TRBJ2-3|TRBV10-3
CAISGTGTITDTQYF
>once|TRBD2|15|TRBJ2-7|TRBV9
CASSVEAGGAYEQYF
>once|-|15|TRBJ2-3|TRBV27
CASSLSREWTDTQYF
>-|-|12|TRBJ2-2|TRBV18
CASSPSAGELFF
>-|TRBD2|19|TRBJ2-5|TRBV2
CASSTGTSGAIGGQETQYF
>-|TRBD2|16|TRBJ2-5|TRBV9
CASSVETSGGKETQYF
>-|TRBD1|16|TRBJ1-1|TRBV14
CASSQLLPGQIQKAFF
>-|-|14|TRBJ1-2|TRBV7-2
CASSLGGRVYGYTF
>-|TRBD2|17|TRBJ2-5|TRBV5-1
CASSGEGLRAGEETQYF
>-|TRBD2|21|TRBJ2-3|TRBV4-1
CASSHPRTSGRVPRATDTQYF
>-|-|14|TRBJ2-3|TRBV19
CASSPSASTDTQYF
>-|-|16|TRBJ2-5|TRBV6-6
CASSYSSLRRAETQYF